Shown below are 25 T cell receptor beta chains from a single sample sequenced in a study of PD-1 blockade in mismatch repair-deficient tumors. Generated by immunoSEQ multiplex PCR, the TCRdb table keeps only in-frame clones and is missing some. The data show more than 85,000 clones, with 70% to 85% seen just once and about 6.3% held by the top ten. Here the sequenced sample was peripheral blood, taken roughly 36 weeks after starting pembrolizumab. All receptors come from an adult with mismatch repair-deficient cancer.

The chain has TRBV29-1 and TRBJ1-2, with D uncertain. The CDR3 runs to 10 residues. Germline assignment: CDR1 SQVTM and CDR2 ANQGSEA. Deletions cut 3 bases from V and 10 bases from J, with 9 bases between. In DNA, the CDR3 is TGCAGCGTTGACCCCGGAGACTACACCTTC. Protein sequence: CSVDPGDYTF.

Remarks on this clone: In the same sample, other DNA sequences code for this CDR3. The rearrangement joins TRBV6-1 to TRBJ1-1; D not resolved. The V gene lost 4 bases and the J gene lost 1 base, with 7 bases spanning the gap. The V gene's germline CDR1 is MNHNS and CDR2 SASEGT. The CDR3 is 13 amino acids. CDR3 residues: CASSVEENTEAFF. The DNA for the CDR3 is TGTGCCAGCAGTGTAGAAGAGAACACTGAAGCTTTCTTT.

The J gene is TRBJ1-5, the V gene TRBV5-5; D is unresolved. V shed 3 bases and J shed 4 bases, with 8 bases lying between them. CDR3 length equals 13 residues. CDR1 and CDR2 (germline): SGHKS, YYEKEE (reference sequence). CDR3: CASSSTSNQPQHF. The CDR3, as DNA: TGTGCCAGCAGCTCGACCTCAAATCAGCCCCAGCATTTT.

V is TRBV9 and J is TRBJ2-1; TRBD2 is a possible D gene (6 bases). V was clipped by 1 base and J by 6 bases, with 11 bases between them. The CDR3 consists of 14 residues. Per the germline V gene, CDR1 is SGDLS and CDR2 is YYNGEE. CDR3 sequence reads: CASSVRDLRNEQFF. In nucleotides, the CDR3 is TGTGCCAGCAGCGTAAGGGACTTACGCAATGAGCAGTTCTTC.

The genes are TRBV9 and TRBJ1-2; 8 bases line up with TRBD1. This CDR3 contains 14 residues. The J segment lost 4 bases and the V segment lost 4 bases, leaving 6 bases of the junction unmatched. CDR1 is SGDLS and CDR2 is YYNGEE in the germline V gene. DNA for the CDR3: TGTGCCAGCAGCTCCGCTACAGGGGGCTATGGCTACACCTTC. It translates to CASSSATGGYGYTF.

The chain has TRBV18 and TRBJ2-7, with D maybe TRBD1 (6 bases). This CDR3 spans 13 amino acids. CDR1 is KGHSH, CDR2 LQKENI, per germline. V lost 1 base and J 4 bases, leaving 8 bases between the germline ends. CDR3 amino acids: CASSPRTVYEQYF. CDR3 DNA: TGTGCCAGCTCACCACGGACAGTGTACGAGCAGTACTTC.

This clone was picked up one time. This chain uses TRBV15 with TRBJ2-1; no firm D call. The germline V gene encodes CDR1 LNHNV and CDR2 YYDKDF (reference sequence). V lost 6 bases to trimming and J lost 4 bases, with 10 bases between them. The CDR3 totals 13 residues. The CDR3 nucleotides are TGTGCCACCAGTAGGACGCTGTACAATGAGCAGTTCTTC. It yields the protein CATSRTLYNEQFF. Variable domain in full (rest from reference TRBV15 and TRBJ2-1): DAMVIQNPRYQVTQFGKPVTLSCSQTLNHNVMYWYQQKSSQAPKLLFHYYDKDFNNEADTPDNFQSRRPNTSFCFLDIRSPGLGDTAMYLCATSRTLYNEQFFGPGTRLTVL.

The rearrangement uses TRBV4-3 and TRBJ2-1, with D hard to call. The CDR3 covers 17 residues. Germline V lookup: CDR1 LGHNA, CDR2 YSLEER. V lost 0 bases and J lost 5, with 17 bases in between. The CDR3 coding sequence is TGCGCCAGCAGCCAAGATTCTAATAGTTGGCGCGACAATGAGCAGTTCTTC. Translating gives CASSQDSNSWRDNEQFF.

This clone showed up many times. This chain links TRBV27 with TRBJ2-2; D is uncertain. The CDR3 sequence is 10 residues long. The germline V gene has CDR1 MNHEY and CDR2 SMNVEV (reference sequence). Between the trimmed V and J ends, which lost 8 bases and 5 bases, there was a span of 3 bases. CDR3 protein: CASGTGELFF. CDR3 DNA: TGTGCCAGCGGTACCGGGGAGCTGTTTTTT.

V gene TRBV4-1 combines with J gene TRBJ2-7; D is unresolved. Trimming removed 3 bases at V and 2 bases at J, with 8 bases between. Per germline, CDR1 MGHRA and CDR2 YSYEKL. The CDR3 sequence is 13 residues long. The CDR3 DNA sequence: TGCGCCAGCAGCCATGGTCAGACCTACGAGCAGTACTTC. Its translation is CASSHGQTYEQYF.

This rearrangement joins TRBV5-1 to TRBJ2-3; 7 bases agree with TRBD1. The germline gives CDR1 SGHRS, CDR2 YFSETQ. CDR3 length equals 16 residues. V lost 3 bases and J lost 0; bases outside the gene matches: 7. CDR3 DNA sequence: TGCGCCAGCAGCTCCGATGGGACAGCTAGCACAGATACGCAGTATTTT. It is translated as CASSSDGTASTDTQYF.

This sequence joins TRBV7-9 and TRBJ1-1; no firm D call. This CDR3 contains 14 residues. CDR1 is SEHNR, CDR2 FQNEAQ, per germline (reference sequence). V was trimmed by 1 base and J by 5 bases, leaving 11 bases between them. Here the CDR3 reads CASSLVPGGTEAFF. DNA for the CDR3: TGTGCCAGCAGCTTAGTTCCGGGCGGGACTGAAGCTTTCTTT.

This sequence joins TRBV7-2 and TRBJ1-1; D is ambiguous. Germline assignment: CDR1 SGHTA and CDR2 FQGNSA. With 1 base removed from V and 9 bases from J, the gap between germline ends came to 12 bases. This CDR3 has 13 residues. DNA of the CDR3: TGTGCCAGCAGCTTAGAATCGACGGTACAAGCTTTCTTT. It translates to CASSLESTVQAFF.

This chain joins TRBV18 and TRBJ2-5; no definite D call. Trimming took 0 bases from V and 1 from J, leaving 9 bases between them. The CDR3 totals 15 residues. The germline V gene encodes CDR1 KGHSH and CDR2 LQKENI. The CDR3 sequence: CASSPPSVAQETQYF. In DNA, the CDR3 is TGTGCCAGCTCACCACCGAGTGTAGCCCAAGAGACCCAGTACTTC.

This chain connects TRBV5-1 to TRBJ2-1; TRBD2 aligns across 14 bases. With 4 bases clipped from V and 15 bases from J, the junction kept 12 bases outside the gene matches. The CDR3 runs to 15 residues. The germline CDR1 and CDR2 sequences are SGHRS and YFSETQ. The CDR3 bases are TGCGCCAGCAGCCCACTAGGGACTAGCGGGAGTATTGTGTTCTTC. Residues: CASSPLGTSGSIVFF.

V and J are TRBV7-9 and TRBJ2-1, with 12 bases aligning to TRBD2. V trimming: 5 bases; J trimming: 7 bases; junction bases outside the gene matches: 9. Germline CDR1 reads SEHNR; CDR2 reads FQNEAQ (reference sequence). This CDR3 spans 16 amino acids. The CDR3 DNA is TGTGCCAGCAGCCAAACGGGACTAGCGGGTCCTAATGAGCAGTTCTTC. The encoded protein is CASSQTGLAGPNEQFF.

V and J are TRBV5-1 and TRBJ2-2; TRBD2 might be the D (5 bases). V dropped 2 bases and J dropped 7 bases, with 15 bases sitting between them. CDR1 is SGHRS, CDR2 YFSETQ, per germline. The CDR3 has 15 amino acids. CDR3 residues: CASSFSEGPIGELFF. The CDR3 nucleotides read TGCGCCAGCAGCTTCAGTGAGGGCCCCATCGGGGAGCTGTTTTTT. Variable domain in full (rest from reference TRBV5-1 and TRBJ2-2): KAGVTQTPRYLIKTRGQQVTLSCSPISGHRSVSWYQQTPGQGLQFLFEYFSETQRNKGNFPGRFSGRQFSNSRSEMNVSTLELGDSALYLCASSFSEGPIGELFFGEGSRLTVL.

In this sample, this clone turned up a few times. The rearrangement joins TRBV18 to TRBJ2-1; 10 positions match TRBD2. The V gene's germline CDR1 is KGHSH and CDR2 LQKENI. CDR3 length: 15 residues. Trimming removed 0 bases from V and 8 bases from J; junction bases left unmatched: 4. In nucleotides, the CDR3 is TGTGCCAGCTCACCACCTGAGCGGGAGGGATATGAGCAGTTCTTC. It encodes CASSPPEREGYEQFF.

This chain joins TRBV2 and TRBJ2-2, with D uncertain. Germline V gene sequence: CDR1 SNHLY, CDR2 FYNNEI. CDR3 length: 13 amino acids. The ends were cut back, 7 bases at V and 0 bases at J, with 6 bases in the middle. The CDR3 here is CASKNTNTGELFF. CDR3 coding DNA: TGTGCCAGCAAAAACACGAACACCGGGGAGCTGTTTTTT.

This rearrangement joins TRBV19 to TRBJ1-1; maybe TRBD1 (6 bases). With 7 bases removed from V and 1 base from J, the gap between germline ends came to 13 bases. The CDR3 has 14 residues. Germline CDR1 and CDR2: LNHDA and SQIVND (reference sequence). DNA of the CDR3: TGTGCCAGTATTCAGGACAGCACGAACACTGAAGCTTTCTTT. It translates to CASIQDSTNTEAFF.

The V call is TRBV27, the J call TRBJ2-7, with 7 bases that match TRBD2. The ends lost 6 bases at V and 0 bases at J; junction bases unmatched: 11. This CDR3 region has 16 residues. Germline values: CDR1 MNHEY, CDR2 SMNVEV (reference sequence). CDR3 in amino acids: CASRLQAGAISYEQYF. The CDR3, as DNA: TGTGCCAGCAGACTCCAGGCGGGAGCCATCTCCTACGAGCAGTACTTC.

The genes are TRBV15 and TRBJ2-7; TRBD2 matches 7 bases. The CDR3 consists of 15 residues. Trimming removed 0 bases from V and 2 bases from J; junction bases left unmatched: 4. Germline values: CDR1 LNHNV, CDR2 YYDKDF (reference sequence). The CDR3, as DNA: TGTGCCACCAGCAGAGACGGCGGGGGACCCTACGAGCAGTACTTC. Protein product: CATSRDGGGPYEQYF.

The J gene is TRBJ2-5, the V gene TRBV11-3; 8 bases are shared with TRBD1. Germline CDR1 is SGHNT and CDR2 is YENEEA. Trimming at V came to 1 base and at J to 5 bases, leaving 12 bases not matched to a gene. This CDR3 is 17 amino acids long. Here the CDR3 DNA reads TGTGCCAGCAGCTTAGCCCTGGGCCGGGACAGGAGGGAGACCCAGTACTTC. Protein sequence: CASSLALGRDRRETQYF.

This sequence joins TRBV29-1 and TRBJ2-4; 7 bases align to TRBD1. The CDR3 runs 17 residues. Germline V gives CDR1 SQVTM, CDR2 ANQGSEA. V trimming: 6 bases; J trimming: 0 bases; junction bases outside the gene matches: 14. The CDR3 spells CSVAGTGAALAKNIQYF. DNA for the CDR3: TGCAGCGTCGCCGGCACAGGGGCGGCTCTAGCCAAAAACATTCAGTACTTC.

In this sample, this clone turned up a few times. This chain connects TRBV6-6 to TRBJ2-5; a weak D match, TRBD2 (5 bases). The CDR3 is 13 amino acids. The V gene lost 5 bases and the J gene lost 5 bases, with 12 bases spanning the gap. Per the germline V gene, CDR1 is MNHNY and CDR2 is SVGAGI (reference sequence). This CDR3 is CASSPGGYETQYF. CDR3 nucleotides: TGTGCCAGCAGTCCAGGCGGGTATGAGACCCAGTACTTC.